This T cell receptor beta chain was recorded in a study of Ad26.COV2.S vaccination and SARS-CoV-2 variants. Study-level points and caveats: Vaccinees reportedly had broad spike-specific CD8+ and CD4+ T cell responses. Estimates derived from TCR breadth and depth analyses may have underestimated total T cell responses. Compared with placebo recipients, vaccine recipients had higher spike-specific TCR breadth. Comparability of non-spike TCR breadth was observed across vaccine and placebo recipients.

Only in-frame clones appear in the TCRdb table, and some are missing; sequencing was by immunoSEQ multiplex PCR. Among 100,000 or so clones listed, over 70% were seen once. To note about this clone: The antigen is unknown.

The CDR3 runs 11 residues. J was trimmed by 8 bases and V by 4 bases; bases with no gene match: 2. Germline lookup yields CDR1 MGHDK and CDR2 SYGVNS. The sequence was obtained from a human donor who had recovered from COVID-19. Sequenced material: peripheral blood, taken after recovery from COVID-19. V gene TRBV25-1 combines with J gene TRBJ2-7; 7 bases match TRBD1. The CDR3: CASSATGKQYF. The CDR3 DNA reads TGTGCCAGCAGTGCGACAGGGAAGCAGTACTTC.